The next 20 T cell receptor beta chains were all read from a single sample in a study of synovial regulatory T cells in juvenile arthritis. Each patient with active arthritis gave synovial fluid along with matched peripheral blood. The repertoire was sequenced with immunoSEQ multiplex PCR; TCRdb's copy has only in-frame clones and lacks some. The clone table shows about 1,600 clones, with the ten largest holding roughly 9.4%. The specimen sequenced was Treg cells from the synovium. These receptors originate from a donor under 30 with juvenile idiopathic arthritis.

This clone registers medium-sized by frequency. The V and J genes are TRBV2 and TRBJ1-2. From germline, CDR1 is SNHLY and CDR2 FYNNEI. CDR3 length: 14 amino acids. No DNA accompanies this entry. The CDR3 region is CASRGGRDLYGYTF.

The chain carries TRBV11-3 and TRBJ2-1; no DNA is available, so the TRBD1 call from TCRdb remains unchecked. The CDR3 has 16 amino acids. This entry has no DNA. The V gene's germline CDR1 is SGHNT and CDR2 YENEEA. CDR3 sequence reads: CASSFMGQGSGNEQFF. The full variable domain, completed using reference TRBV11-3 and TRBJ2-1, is EAGVVQSPRYKIIEKKQPVAFWCNPISGHNTLYWYLQNLGQGPELLIRYENEEAVDDSQLPKDRFSAERLKGVDSTLKIQPAELGDSAVYLCASSFMGQGSGNEQFFGPGTRLTVL.

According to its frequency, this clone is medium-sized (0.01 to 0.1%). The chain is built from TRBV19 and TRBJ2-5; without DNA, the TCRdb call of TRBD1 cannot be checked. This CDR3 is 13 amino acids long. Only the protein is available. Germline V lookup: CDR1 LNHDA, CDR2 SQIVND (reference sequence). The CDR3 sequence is CASSRQGEETQYF.

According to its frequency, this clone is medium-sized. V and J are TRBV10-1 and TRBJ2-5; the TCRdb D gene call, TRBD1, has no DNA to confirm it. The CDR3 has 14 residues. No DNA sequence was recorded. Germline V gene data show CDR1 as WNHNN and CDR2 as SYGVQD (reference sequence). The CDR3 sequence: CASSGTGGGETQYF.

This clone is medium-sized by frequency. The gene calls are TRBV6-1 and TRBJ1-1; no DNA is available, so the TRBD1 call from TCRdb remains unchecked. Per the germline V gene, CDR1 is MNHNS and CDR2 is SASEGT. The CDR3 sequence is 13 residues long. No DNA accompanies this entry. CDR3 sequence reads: CASRKTGGAEAFF.

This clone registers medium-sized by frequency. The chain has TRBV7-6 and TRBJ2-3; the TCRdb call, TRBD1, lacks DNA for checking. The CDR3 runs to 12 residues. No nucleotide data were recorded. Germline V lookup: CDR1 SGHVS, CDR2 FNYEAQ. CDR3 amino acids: CASSYGTGAQYF. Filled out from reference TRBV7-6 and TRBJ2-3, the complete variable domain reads GAGVSQSPRYKVTKRGQDVALRCDPISGHVSLYWYRQALGQGPEFLTYFNYEAQQDKSGLPNDRFSAERPEGSISTLTIQRTEQRDSAMYRCASSYGTGAQYFGPGTRLTVL.

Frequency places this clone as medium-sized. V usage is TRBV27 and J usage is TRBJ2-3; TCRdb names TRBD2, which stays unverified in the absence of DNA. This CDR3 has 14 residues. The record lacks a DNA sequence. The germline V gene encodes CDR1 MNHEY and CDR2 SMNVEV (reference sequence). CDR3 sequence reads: CASSLAGAPDTQYF.

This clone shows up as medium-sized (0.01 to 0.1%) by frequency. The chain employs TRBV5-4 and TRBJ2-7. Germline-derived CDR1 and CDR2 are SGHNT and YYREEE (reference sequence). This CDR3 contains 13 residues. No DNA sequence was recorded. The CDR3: CASSLGLDPRLYF.

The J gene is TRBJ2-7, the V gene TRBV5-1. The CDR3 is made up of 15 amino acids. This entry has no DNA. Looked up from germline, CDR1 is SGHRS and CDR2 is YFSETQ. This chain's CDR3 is CASSLDTGTSYEQYF.

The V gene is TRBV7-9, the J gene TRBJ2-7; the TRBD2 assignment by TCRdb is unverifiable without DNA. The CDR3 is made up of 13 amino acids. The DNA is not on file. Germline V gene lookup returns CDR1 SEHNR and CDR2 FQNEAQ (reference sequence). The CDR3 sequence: CASSLHLRHEQYF.

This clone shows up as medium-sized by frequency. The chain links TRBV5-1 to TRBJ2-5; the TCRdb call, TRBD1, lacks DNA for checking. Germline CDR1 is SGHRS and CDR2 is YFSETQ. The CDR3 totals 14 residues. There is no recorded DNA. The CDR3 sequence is CASSPGGQGETQYF.

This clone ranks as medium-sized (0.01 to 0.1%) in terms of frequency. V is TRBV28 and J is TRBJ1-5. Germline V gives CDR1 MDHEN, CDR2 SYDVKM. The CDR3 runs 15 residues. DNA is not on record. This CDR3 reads CASSLGGSSNQPQHF.

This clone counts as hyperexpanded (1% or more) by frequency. CDR3 residues: CASSEFRTGLAEAFF. The chain has TRBV25-1 and TRBJ1-1; the TRBD1 assignment by TCRdb is unverifiable without DNA. Germline V CDR1 and CDR2: MGHDK, SYGVNS. The CDR3 spans 15 residues. Only the protein is available.

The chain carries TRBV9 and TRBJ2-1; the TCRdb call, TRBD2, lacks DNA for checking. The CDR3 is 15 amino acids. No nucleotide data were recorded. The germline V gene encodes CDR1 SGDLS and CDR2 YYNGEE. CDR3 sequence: CASSVGSPTRDEQFF. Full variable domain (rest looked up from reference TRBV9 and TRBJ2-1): DSGVTQTPKHLITATGQRVTLRCSPRSGDLSVYWYQQSLDQGLQFLIQYYNGEERAKGNILERFSAQQFPDLHSELNLSSLELGDSALYFCASSVGSPTRDEQFFGPGTRLTVL.

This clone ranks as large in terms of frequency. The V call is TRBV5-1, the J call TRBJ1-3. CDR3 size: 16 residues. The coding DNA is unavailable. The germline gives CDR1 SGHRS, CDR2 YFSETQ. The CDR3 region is CASSQEGTYSGNTIYF.

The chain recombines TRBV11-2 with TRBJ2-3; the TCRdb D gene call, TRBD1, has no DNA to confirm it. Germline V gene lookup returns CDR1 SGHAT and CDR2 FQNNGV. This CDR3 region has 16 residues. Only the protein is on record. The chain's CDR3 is CASSLGSLTSTDAQYF. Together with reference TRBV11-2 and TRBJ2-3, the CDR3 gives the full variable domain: EAGVAQSPRYKIIEKRQSVAFWCNPISGHATLYWYQQILGQGPKLLIQFQNNGVVDDSQLPKDRFSAERLKGVDSTLKIQPAKLEDSAVYLCASSLGSLTSTDAQYFGPGTRLTVL.

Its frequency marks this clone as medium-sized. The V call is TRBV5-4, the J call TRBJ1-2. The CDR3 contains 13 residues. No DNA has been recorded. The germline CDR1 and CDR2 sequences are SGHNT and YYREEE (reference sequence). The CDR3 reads CASSSTRATSYTF.

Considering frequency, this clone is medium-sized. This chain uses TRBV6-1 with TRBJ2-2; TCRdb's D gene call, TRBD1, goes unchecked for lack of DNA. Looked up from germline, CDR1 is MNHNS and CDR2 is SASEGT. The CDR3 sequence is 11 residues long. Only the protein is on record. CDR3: CATDRVGELFF.

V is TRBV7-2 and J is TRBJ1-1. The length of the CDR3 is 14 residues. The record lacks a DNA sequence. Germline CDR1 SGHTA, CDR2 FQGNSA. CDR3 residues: CASSFKGMNTEAFF.

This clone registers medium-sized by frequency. The CDR3 loop reads CASSLESSGINEQFF. The V gene is TRBV11-3, the J gene TRBJ2-1; TCRdb's D call of TRBD2 is untestable without DNA. This CDR3 has 15 amino acids. No coding sequence is recorded. CDR1 SGHNT and CDR2 YENEEA come from the germline V gene.